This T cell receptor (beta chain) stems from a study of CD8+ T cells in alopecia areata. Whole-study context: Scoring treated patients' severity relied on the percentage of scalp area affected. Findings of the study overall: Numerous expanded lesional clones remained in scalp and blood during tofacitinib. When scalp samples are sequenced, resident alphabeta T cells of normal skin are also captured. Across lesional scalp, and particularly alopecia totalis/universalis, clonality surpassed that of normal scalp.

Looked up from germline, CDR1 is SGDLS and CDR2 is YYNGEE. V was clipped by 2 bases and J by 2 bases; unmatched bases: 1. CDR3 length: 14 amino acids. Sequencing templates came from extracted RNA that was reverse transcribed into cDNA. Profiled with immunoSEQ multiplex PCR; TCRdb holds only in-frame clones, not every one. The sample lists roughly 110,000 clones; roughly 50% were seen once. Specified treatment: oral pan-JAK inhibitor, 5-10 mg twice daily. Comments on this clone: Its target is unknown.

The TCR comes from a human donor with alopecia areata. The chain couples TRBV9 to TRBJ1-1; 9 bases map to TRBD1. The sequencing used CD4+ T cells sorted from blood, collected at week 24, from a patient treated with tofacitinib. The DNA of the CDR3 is TGTGCCAGCAGCGTGGGACAGGGTAACACTGAAGCTTTCTTT. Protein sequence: CASSVGQGNTEAFF. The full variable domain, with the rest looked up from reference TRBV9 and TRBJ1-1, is DSGVTQTPKHLITATGQRVTLRCSPRSGDLSVYWYQQSLDQGLQFLIQYYNGEERAKGNILERFSAQQFPDLHSELNLSSLELGDSALYFCASSVGQGNTEAFFGQGTRLTVV.